The clone carrying this TCR beta chain was seen ten or more times. The data were taken from a study of T-cell reconstitution after alpha-beta-depleted transplantation in children. Germline assignment: CDR1 DFQATT and CDR2 SNEGSKA (reference sequence). The CDR3 extends over 14 amino acids. The J segment lost 3 bases and the V segment lost 3 bases, leaving 6 bases of the junction unmatched. Unique molecular identifiers were incorporated into the prepared TCRbeta library. TCRdb used MiXCR to reprocess the PCR reads, holding one entry per CDR3 protein. The sample has just under 550,000 distinct CDR3 sequences; around 18% are singletons.

The origin of this receptor is a human donor who donated a stem cell graft to a child with acute lymphoblastic leukemia. This chain connects TRBV20-1 to TRBJ2-7; 9 bases are a match to TRBD2. This sample comprised PBMCs from the stem cell graft donor, obtained from the stem cell graft. CDR3 in DNA: TGCAGTGCTAGTCCTAGCGGGATTAACTACGAGCAGTACTTC. This gives the protein CSASPSGINYEQYF.